The present TCR beta chain was sequenced within a study of cytomegalovirus exposure and HLA in healthy donors. About the research overall: Around 85 million unique TCR sequences came from HLA-typed donors in an early release.

About this clone itself: The antigen is unknown.

PCR was performed using 60 Vbeta and 13 Jbeta primers. Some clones are missing from TCRdb's copy, which holds only in-frame ones; the method was immunoSEQ multiplex PCR. The sample records around 300,000 clones, approximately 84% being singletons. Study-wide findings and caveats: Some V segments (TRBV6-2 and TRBV6-3 among them) were excluded as indistinguishable. V- and J-gene trimming in TCR beta was tied to a missense DCLRE1C variant by an analysis performed later.

V shed 3 bases and J 10 bases; nucleotides not matched to a gene: 10. Germline V gene lookup returns CDR1 SQVTM and CDR2 ANQGSEA. This CDR3 is 13 amino acids long. Material for sequencing was PBMCs. The V call is TRBV29-1, the J call TRBJ1-2; 8 nucleotides match TRBD1. The origin of this receptor is a woman in her thirties or forties in good health and CMV-seropositive. The CDR3 protein is CSVDLATGVDYTF. The CDR3, as DNA: TGCAGCGTTGACCTAGCGACAGGGGTTGACTACACCTTC.